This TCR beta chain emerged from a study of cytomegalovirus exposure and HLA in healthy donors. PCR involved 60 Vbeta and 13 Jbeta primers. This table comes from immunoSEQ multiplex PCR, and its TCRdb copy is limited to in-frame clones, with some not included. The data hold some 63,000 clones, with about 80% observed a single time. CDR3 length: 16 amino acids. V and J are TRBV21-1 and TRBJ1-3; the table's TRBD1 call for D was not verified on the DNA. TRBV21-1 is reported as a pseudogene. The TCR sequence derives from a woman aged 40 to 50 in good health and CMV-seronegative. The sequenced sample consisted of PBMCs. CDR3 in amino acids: CASSDRDTSGGNTIYF. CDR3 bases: TGTGCCAGCAGCGACCGGGACACCTCAGGTGGAAACACCATATATTTT.